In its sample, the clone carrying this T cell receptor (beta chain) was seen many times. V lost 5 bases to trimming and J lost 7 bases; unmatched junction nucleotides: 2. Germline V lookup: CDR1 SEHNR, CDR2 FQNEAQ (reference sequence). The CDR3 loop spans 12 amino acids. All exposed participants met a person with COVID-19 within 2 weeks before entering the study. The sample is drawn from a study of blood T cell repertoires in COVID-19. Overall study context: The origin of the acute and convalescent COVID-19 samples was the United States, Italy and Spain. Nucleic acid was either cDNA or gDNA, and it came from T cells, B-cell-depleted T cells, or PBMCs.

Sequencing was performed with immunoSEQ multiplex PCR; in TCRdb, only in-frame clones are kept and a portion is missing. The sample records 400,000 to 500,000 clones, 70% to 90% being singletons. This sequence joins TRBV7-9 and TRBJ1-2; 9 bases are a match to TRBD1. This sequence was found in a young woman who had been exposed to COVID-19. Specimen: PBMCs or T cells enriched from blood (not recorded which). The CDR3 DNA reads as TGTGCCAGCAGCCCGGGACAGGGTGGCTACACCTTC. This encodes CASSPGQGGYTF.